The clone carrying this TCR beta chain was detected only a few times. This sample was taken from a study of blood T cell repertoires in COVID-19. The germline V gene has CDR1 SGHTA and CDR2 FQGTGA. With V trimmed by 6 bases and J by 5 bases, 7 bases remained unmatched. The CDR3 spans 14 residues. Assay: immunoSEQ multiplex PCR; the TCRdb copy retains only in-frame clones and omits some. The profile shows some 250,000 clones, about nine tenths of them singletons. The sequence came from a human donor in a cohort exposed to, infected with or recovered from COVID-19 (not recorded which). The donor label of this sample is uncertain. Material for sequencing was PBMCs or T cells enriched from blood (not recorded which). The rearrangement uses TRBV7-3 and TRBJ2-1; 7 nucleotides line up with TRBD2. CDR3 in amino acids: CASRKGSGDNEQFF. Written as DNA, the CDR3 is TGTGCCAGCAGAAAGGGAAGCGGGGACAATGAGCAGTTCTTC. The variable domain in full, with the rest retrieved from reference TRBV7-3 and TRBJ2-1, is GAGVSQTPSNKVTEKGKYVELRCDPISGHTALYWYRQSLGQGPEFLIYFQGTGAADDSGLPNDRFFAVRPEGSVSTLKIQRTERGDSAVYLCASRKGSGDNEQFFGPGTRLTVL.